The text below deals with one TCR beta chain. Its cognate antigen is unknown. This specimen belongs to a study of CD8 T cells in ankylosing spondylitis. Trimming pared 0 bases from V and 4 bases from J, leaving 17 bases between. The CDR3 sequence is 17 residues long. The germline V gene has CDR1 PRHDT and CDR2 FYEKMQ (reference sequence). Points from the study as a whole: Ankylosing spondylitis blood appeared to carry a characteristic TCR beta motif of 7 or 8 highly homologous variants. Clones linked to disease were reported to show significant enrichment in matched ankylosing spondylitis synovial fluid.

Libraries for TCR beta were made by quantitative 5'-RACE with molecular barcodes. In TCRdb, the 5' RACE reads were re-called with MiXCR into one record per CDR3 protein. The sample records around 130,000 distinct CDR3 sequences, about 15% being singletons. Sequenced input: blood, either unsorted or a sorted T cell fraction (not recorded which). The sequence derives from a male donor with ankylosing spondylitis. This chain links TRBV13 with TRBJ2-3; D is possibly TRBD2 (6 bases). The CDR3 nucleotides read TGTGCCAGCAGCTTAGGGCCCCTCCGGGGGATGGCAGATACGCAGTATTTT. Translated: CASSLGPLRGMADTQYF.